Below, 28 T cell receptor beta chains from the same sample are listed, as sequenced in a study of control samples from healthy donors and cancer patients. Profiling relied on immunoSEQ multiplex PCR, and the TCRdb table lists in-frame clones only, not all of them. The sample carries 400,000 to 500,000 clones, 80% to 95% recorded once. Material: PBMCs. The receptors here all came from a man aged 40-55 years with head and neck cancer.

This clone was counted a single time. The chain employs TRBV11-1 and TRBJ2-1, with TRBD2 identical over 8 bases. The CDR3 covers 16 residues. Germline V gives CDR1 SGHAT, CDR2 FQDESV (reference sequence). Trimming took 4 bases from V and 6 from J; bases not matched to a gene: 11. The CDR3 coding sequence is TGTGCCAGCAGCTCCCGAGGGGGACTAGTCACCAATGAGCAGTTCTTC. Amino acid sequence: CASSSRGGLVTNEQFF.

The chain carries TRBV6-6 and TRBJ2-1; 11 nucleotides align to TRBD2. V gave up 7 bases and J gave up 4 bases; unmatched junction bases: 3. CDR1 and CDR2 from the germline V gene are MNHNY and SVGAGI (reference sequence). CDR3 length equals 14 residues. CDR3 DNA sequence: TGTGCCAGCAACCTAGCGGGGGGATACAATGAGCAGTTCTTC. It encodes CASNLAGGYNEQFF.

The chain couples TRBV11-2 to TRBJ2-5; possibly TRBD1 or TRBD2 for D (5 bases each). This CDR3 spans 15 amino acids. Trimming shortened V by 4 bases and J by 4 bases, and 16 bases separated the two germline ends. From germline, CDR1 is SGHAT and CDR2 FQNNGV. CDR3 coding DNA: TGTGCCAGCAGCTCAAACTCGGGGCCCAGAGAGACCCAGTACTTC. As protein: CASSSNSGPRETQYF.

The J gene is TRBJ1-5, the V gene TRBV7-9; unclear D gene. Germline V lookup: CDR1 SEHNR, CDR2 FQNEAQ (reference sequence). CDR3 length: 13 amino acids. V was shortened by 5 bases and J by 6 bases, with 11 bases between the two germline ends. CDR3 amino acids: CASSRSPSQPQHF. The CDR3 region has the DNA TGTGCCAGCAGCCGAAGCCCGAGTCAGCCCCAGCATTTT.

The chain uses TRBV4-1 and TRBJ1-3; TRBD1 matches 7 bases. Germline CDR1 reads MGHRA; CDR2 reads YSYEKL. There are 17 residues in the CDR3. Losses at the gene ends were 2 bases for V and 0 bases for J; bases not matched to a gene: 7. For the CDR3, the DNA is TGCGCCAGCAGCCAAAGGACAGGCGCCTCCTCTGGAAACACCATATATTTT. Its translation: CASSQRTGASSGNTIYF.

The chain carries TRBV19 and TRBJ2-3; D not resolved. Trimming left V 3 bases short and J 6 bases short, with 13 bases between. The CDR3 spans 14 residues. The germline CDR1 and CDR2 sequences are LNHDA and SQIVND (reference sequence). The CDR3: CASSIGGVTDTQYF. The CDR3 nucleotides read TGTGCCAGTAGTATTGGTGGGGTCACGGATACGCAGTATTTT.

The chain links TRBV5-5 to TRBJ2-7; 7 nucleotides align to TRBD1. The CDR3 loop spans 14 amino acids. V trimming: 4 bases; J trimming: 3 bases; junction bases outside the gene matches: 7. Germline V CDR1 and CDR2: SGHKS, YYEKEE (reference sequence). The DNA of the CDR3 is TGTGCCAGCAGCCCGACAGGGCCCAGCTACGAGCAGTACTTC. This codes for CASSPTGPSYEQYF.

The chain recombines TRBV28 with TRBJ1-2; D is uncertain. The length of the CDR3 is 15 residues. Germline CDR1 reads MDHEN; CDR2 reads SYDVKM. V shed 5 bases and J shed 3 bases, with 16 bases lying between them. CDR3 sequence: CASSLNGIEDYGYTF. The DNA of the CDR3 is TGTGCCAGCAGTCTCAACGGGATAGAGGACTATGGCTACACCTTC.

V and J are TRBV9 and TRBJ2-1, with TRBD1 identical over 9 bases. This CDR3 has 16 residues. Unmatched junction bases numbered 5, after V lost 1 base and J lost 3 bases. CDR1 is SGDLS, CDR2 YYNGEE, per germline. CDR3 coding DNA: TGTGCCAGCAGCGTAAGCGGGACAGGGCTCTACAATGAGCAGTTCTTC. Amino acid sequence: CASSVSGTGLYNEQFF.

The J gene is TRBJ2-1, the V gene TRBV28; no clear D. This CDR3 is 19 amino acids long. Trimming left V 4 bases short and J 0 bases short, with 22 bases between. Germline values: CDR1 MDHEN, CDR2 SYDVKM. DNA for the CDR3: TGTGCCAGCAGTTCCCCCCGTTCCACGTCCGTAAGCTCCTACAATGAGCAGTTCTTC. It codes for CASSSPRSTSVSSYNEQFF. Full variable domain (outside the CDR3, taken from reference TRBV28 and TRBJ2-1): DVKVTQSSRYLVKRTGEKVFLECVQDMDHENMFWYRQDPGLGLRLIYFSYDVKMKEKGDIPEGYSVSREKKERFSLILESASTNQTSMYLCASSSPRSTSVSSYNEQFFGPGTRLTVL.

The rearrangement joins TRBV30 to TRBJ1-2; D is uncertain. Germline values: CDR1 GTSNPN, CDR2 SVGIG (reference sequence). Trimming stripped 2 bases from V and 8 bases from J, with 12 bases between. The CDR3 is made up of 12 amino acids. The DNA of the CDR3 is TGTGCCTGGAGTATTTGGGTAGACGGCTACACCTTC. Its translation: CAWSIWVDGYTF.

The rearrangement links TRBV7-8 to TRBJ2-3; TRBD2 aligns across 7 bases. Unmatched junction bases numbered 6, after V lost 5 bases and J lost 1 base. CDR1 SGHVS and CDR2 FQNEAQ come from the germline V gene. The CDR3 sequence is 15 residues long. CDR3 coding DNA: TGTGCCAGCAGCATTAGCGGGCGTGGCACAGATACGCAGTATTTT. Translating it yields CASSISGRGTDTQYF.

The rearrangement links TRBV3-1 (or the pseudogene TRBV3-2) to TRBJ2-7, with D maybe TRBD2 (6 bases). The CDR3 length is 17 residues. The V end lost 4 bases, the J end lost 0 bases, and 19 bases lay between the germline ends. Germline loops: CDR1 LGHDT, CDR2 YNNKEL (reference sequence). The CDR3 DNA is TGTGCCAGCAGCCCCGGGGGTCTCTTTGGGGGCTCCTACGAGCAGTACTTC. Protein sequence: CASSPGGLFGGSYEQYF.

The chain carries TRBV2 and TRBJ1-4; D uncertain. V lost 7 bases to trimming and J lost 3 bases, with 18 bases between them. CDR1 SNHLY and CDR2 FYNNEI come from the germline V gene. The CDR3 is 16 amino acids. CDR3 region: CASKKNRPGANEKLFF. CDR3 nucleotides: TGTGCCAGCAAGAAAAACCGGCCGGGTGCTAATGAAAAACTGTTTTTT.

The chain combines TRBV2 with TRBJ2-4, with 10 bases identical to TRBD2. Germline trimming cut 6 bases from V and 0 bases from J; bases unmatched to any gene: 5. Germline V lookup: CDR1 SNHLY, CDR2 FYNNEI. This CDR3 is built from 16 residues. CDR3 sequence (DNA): TGTGCCAGCAGCGCTCTAGCGGGAGTAGCCAAAAACATTCAGTACTTC. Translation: CASSALAGVAKNIQYF.

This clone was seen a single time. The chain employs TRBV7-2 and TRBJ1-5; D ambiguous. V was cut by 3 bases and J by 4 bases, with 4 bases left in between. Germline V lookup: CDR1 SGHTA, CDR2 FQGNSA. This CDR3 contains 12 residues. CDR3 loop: CASSFQNQPQHF. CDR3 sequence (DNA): TGTGCCAGCAGCTTCCAAAATCAGCCCCAGCATTTT.

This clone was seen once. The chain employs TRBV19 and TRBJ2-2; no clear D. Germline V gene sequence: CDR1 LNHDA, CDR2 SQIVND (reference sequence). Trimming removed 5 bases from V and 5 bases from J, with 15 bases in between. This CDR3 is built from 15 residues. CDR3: CASSFSQSGTGELFF. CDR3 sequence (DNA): TGTGCCAGTAGTTTCAGTCAATCCGGGACCGGGGAGCTGTTTTTT.

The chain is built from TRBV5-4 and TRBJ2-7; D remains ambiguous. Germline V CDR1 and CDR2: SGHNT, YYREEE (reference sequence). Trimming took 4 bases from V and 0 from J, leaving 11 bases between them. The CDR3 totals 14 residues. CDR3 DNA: TGTGCCAGCAGCATGTCTACGGGCTCCTACGAGCAGTACTTC. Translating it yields CASSMSTGSYEQYF.

In DNA form, the CDR3 reads TGTGCCAGTAGTATCGCCAGGGAGGGTGGCTACACCTTC. Translating gives CASSIAREGGYTF. The chain combines TRBV19 with TRBJ1-2, with TRBD1 as a possible D gene (5 bases). The CDR3 extends over 13 amino acids. The germline gives CDR1 LNHDA, CDR2 SQIVND (reference sequence). The germline V and J ends were trimmed by 3 bases and 7 bases, with 12 bases remaining between them. Supplemented by reference TRBV19 and TRBJ1-2, the full variable domain reads DGGITQSPKYLFRKEGQNVTLSCEQNLNHDAMYWYRQDPGQGLRLIYYSQIVNDFQKGDIAEGYSVSREKKESFPLTVTSAQKNPTAFYLCASSIAREGGYTFGSGTRLTVV.

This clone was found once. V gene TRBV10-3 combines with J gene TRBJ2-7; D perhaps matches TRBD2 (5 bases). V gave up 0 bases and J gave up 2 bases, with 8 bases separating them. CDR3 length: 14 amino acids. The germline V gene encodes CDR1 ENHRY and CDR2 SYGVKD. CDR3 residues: CAISESERAYEQYF. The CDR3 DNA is TGTGCCATCAGTGAGTCGGAGAGGGCCTACGAGCAGTACTTC.

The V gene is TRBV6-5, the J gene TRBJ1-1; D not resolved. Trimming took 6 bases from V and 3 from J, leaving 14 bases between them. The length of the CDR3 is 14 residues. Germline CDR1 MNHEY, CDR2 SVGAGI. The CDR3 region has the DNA TGTGCCAGCAGCGGTCCCACAGATCACACTGAAGCTTTCTTT. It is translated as CASSGPTDHTEAFF.

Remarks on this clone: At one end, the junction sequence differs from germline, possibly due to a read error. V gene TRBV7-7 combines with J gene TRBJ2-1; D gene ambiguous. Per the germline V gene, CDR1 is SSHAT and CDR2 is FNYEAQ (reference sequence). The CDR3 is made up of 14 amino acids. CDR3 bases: TGTGCTAGCAGCTCTCTCGTGGGCGCCGGTGAGCAGTTCTTC. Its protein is CASSSLVGAGEQFF.

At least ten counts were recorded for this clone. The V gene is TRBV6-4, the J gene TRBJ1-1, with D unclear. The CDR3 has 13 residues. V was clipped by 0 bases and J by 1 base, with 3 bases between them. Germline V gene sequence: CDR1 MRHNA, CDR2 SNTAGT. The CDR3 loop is CASSDSSNTEAFF. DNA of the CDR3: TGTGCCAGCAGTGACTCGTCGAACACTGAAGCTTTCTTT.

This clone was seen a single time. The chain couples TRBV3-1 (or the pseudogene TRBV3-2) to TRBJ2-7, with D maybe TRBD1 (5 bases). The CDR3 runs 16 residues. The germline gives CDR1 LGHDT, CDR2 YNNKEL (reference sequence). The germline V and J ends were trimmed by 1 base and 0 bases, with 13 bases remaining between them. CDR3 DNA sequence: TGTGCCAGCAGCCAAGGTACAGGAAGGGGCTCCTACGAGCAGTACTTC. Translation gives CASSQGTGRGSYEQYF.

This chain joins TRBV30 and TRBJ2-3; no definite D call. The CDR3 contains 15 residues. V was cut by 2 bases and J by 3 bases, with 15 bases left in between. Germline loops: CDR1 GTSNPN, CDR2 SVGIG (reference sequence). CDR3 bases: TGTGCCTGGAGTCCCCATTCGGGTTTTACAGATACGCAGTATTTT. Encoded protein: CAWSPHSGFTDTQYF.

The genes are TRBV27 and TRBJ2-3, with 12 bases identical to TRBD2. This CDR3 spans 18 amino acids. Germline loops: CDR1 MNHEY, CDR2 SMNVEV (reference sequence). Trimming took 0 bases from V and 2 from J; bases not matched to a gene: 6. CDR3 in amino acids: CASSLSTSGSLITDTQYF. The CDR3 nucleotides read TGTGCCAGCAGTTTATCGACTAGCGGGAGTCTCATCACAGATACGCAGTATTTT.

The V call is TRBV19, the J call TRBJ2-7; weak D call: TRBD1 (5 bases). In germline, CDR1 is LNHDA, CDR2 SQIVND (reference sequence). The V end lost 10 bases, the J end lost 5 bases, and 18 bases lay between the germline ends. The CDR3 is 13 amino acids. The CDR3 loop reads CATSQGRIDEQYF. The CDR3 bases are TGTGCCACTTCGCAGGGAAGAATCGACGAGCAGTACTTC.

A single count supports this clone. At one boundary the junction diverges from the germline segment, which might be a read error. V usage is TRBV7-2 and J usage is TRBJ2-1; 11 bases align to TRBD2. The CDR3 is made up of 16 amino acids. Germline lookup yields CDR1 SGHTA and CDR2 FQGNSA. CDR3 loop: CASSLAGGQVYNEQFF. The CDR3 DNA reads TGTGCCAGCAGTTTAGCGGGGGGGCAGGTCTACAATGAGCAGTTCTTC.